Below are 10 T cell receptor beta chains sequenced from a single sample in a study of cytomegalovirus exposure and HLA in healthy donors. Primers: 60 Vbeta forward and 13 Jbeta reverse. TCRdb's copy holds only in-frame clones and misses some; the assay was immunoSEQ multiplex PCR. The sample records 170,000 or so clones, 78% being singletons. The source material was PBMCs. These receptors all stem from a woman in her fifties or sixties in good health and CMV-seropositive.

The chain links TRBV5-1 to TRBJ1-1, with 7 bases identical to TRBD1. V was pared by 0 bases and J by 3 bases, with 8 bases of the junction left unmatched. The germline CDR1 and CDR2 sequences are SGHRS and YFSETQ. CDR3 size: 16 residues. CDR3 in DNA: TGCGCCAGCAGCTTGGCAACCGGGACAGTCTACACTGAAGCTTTCTTT. As protein: CASSLATGTVYTEAFF.

The chain couples TRBV19 to TRBJ2-5, with a weak D call TRBD1 (5 bases). With 8 bases removed from V and 2 bases from J, the gap between germline ends came to 15 bases. The CDR3 consists of 14 residues. Per germline, CDR1 LNHDA and CDR2 SQIVND (reference sequence). CDR3 nucleotide sequence: TGTGCCAGTTCTGACAGCATACTTCAAGAGACCCAGTACTTC. It specifies CASSDSILQETQYF.

J is TRBJ2-1 and V is TRBV6-6; a possible D gene is TRBD2 (6 bases). V gave up 5 bases and J gave up 10 bases, with 18 bases separating them. Germline CDR1 is MNHNY and CDR2 is SVGAGI (reference sequence). The CDR3 is 14 residues long. CDR3 sequence reads: CASSHAGNLAEQFF. In nucleotides, the CDR3 is TGTGCCAGCAGTCACGCGGGGAACCTAGCGGAGCAGTTCTTC.

The genes are TRBV2 and TRBJ1-1, with a weak D call TRBD1 (6 bases). Deletions cut 10 bases from V and 5 bases from J, with 20 bases between. Per the germline V gene, CDR1 is SNHLY and CDR2 is FYNNEI. The CDR3 extends over 14 amino acids. CDR3 nucleotide sequence: TGTGCCAACCAAGAACAGGGAAGAAGAACTGAAGCTTTCTTT. It encodes CANQEQGRRTEAFF.

This clone has only one observation. This chain uses TRBV6-5 with TRBJ1-1, with 11 bases identical to TRBD1. Germline values: CDR1 MNHEY, CDR2 SVGAGI. V gave up 0 bases and J gave up 3 bases; unmatched junction bases: 0. The CDR3 is 15 amino acids. CDR3 in DNA: TGTGCCAGCAGTTACTCGGACAGGGGGCACACTGAAGCTTTCTTT. Translation gives CASSYSDRGHTEAFF.

This clone appeared a few times. V is TRBV7-3 and J is TRBJ2-1; a weak D match, TRBD2 (6 bases). Germline-derived CDR1 and CDR2 are SGHTA and FQGTGA. V was trimmed by 1 base and J by 6 bases, leaving 7 bases between them. The CDR3 has 13 amino acids. The CDR3 DNA sequence: TGTGCCAGCAGCTTAAGCGGGGCCAATGAGCAGTTCTTC. This sequence encodes CASSLSGANEQFF.

This chain uses TRBV10-3 with TRBJ2-5, with D possibly being TRBD2 (5 bases). V lost 1 base to trimming and J lost 11 bases, with 14 bases between them. The V gene's germline CDR1 is ENHRY and CDR2 SYGVKD. CDR3 length: 13 amino acids. The chain's CDR3 is CAISEYTGESQYF. CDR3 coding DNA: TGTGCCATCAGTGAGTACACCGGGGAATCGCAGTACTTC.

The chain is built from TRBV6-6 and TRBJ1-5; D might be TRBD1 (6 bases). The germline CDR1 and CDR2 sequences are MNHNY and SVGAGI (reference sequence). V lost 6 bases and J 12 bases, leaving 15 bases between the germline ends. This CDR3 is built from 12 residues. The CDR3 coding sequence is TGTGCCAGCAGCCAAGGGACATATGTCCAGCATTTT. Its protein product is CASSQGTYVQHF.

This clone was observed a handful of times. V is TRBV20-1 and J is TRBJ1-1; D not certain. The V end was cut by 3 bases, the J end by 3 bases, with 5 bases between. From germline, CDR1 is DFQATT and CDR2 SNEGSKA (reference sequence). The CDR3 totals 11 residues. Here the CDR3 reads CSASRYTEAFF. The CDR3 DNA sequence: TGCAGTGCTAGCCGGTACACTGAAGCTTTCTTT.

The table lists this clone with a few counts. This chain joins TRBV19 and TRBJ1-1, with a possible D match to TRBD1 (6 bases). Trimming left V 4 bases short and J 5 bases short, with 17 bases between. Germline V CDR1 and CDR2: LNHDA, SQIVND (reference sequence). This CDR3 is built from 15 residues. The CDR3 region is CASSKSQGPGTEAFF. CDR3 coding DNA: TGTGCCAGTAGTAAAAGCCAGGGGCCGGGGACTGAAGCTTTCTTT.